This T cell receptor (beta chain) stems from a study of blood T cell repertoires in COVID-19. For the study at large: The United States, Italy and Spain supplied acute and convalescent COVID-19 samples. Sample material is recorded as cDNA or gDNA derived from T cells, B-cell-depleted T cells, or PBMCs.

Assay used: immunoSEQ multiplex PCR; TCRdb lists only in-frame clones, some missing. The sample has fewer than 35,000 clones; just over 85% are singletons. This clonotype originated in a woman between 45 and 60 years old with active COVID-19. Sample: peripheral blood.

CDR3 bases: TGTGCCAGCAGTTTTCGGGACAAATACAATGAGCAGTTCTTC. It specifies CASSFRDKYNEQFF. The chain uses TRBV27 and TRBJ2-1; D is perhaps TRBD1 (6 bases). Trimming removed 3 bases from V and 4 bases from J, with 10 bases in between. Germline V lookup: CDR1 MNHEY, CDR2 SMNVEV (reference sequence). CDR3 size: 14 residues.